The 17 T cell receptor beta chains below all came from one sample that was sequenced in a study of T cells after yellow fever vaccination. TCRdb called the 5' RACE reads again in MiXCR, with one record for every CDR3 protein. The sample contains 400,000 to 450,000 distinct CDR3 sequences, around a sixth of which appear only once. The starting material was PBMCs, obtained before the yellow fever booster vaccination. The receptors were gathered from a man younger than 35 who received the YFV17D yellow fever vaccine.

This clonotype was recorded many times. The chain has TRBV7-2 and TRBJ2-3; maybe TRBD2 (7 bases). The CDR3 is 17 residues long. CDR1 SGHTA and CDR2 FQGNSA come from the germline V gene. Trimming shortened V by 1 base and J by 2 bases, and 16 bases separated the two germline ends. The CDR3 DNA reads TGTGCCAGCAGCTTAGTCGGGGGGCCCATGAACACAGATACGCAGTATTTT. It codes for CASSLVGGPMNTDTQYF. Filled out from reference TRBV7-2 and TRBJ2-3, the complete variable domain reads GAGVSQSPSNKVTEKGKDVELRCDPISGHTALYWYRQSLGQGLEFLIYFQGNSAPDKSGLPSDRFSAERTGGSVSTLTIQRTQQEDSAVYLCASSLVGGPMNTDTQYFGPGTRLTVL.

This clonotype was seen a few times. This chain uses TRBV27 with TRBJ2-3, with no clear D. The V gene lost 0 bases and the J gene lost 5 bases, with 9 bases spanning the gap. The germline V gene encodes CDR1 MNHEY and CDR2 SMNVEV (reference sequence). The CDR3 is 14 residues long. DNA for the CDR3: TGTGCCAGCAGTTTATCCCAAAGTGTAGATACGCAGTATTTT. Amino acids: CASSLSQSVDTQYF.

Only a few counts were recorded for this clonotype. CDR3 nucleotides: TGTGCCAGCAGTTTACAAGGGACTAGCGGGGGCGCCGGGGGAGATGAGCAGTTCTTC. As protein: CASSLQGTSGGAGGDEQFF. This chain connects TRBV27 to TRBJ2-1; 14 bases fit TRBD2. Trimming at V came to 2 bases and at J to 8 bases, leaving 14 bases not matched to a gene. Germline loops: CDR1 MNHEY, CDR2 SMNVEV (reference sequence). CDR3 length equals 19 residues.

The sample holds many counts of this clonotype. The gene calls are TRBV2 and TRBJ1-1; 8 bases align to TRBD1. The CDR3 extends over 14 amino acids. J gave up 1 base and V 4 bases, and 2 bases lay outside the gene matches. CDR1 and CDR2 (germline): SNHLY, FYNNEI. The CDR3 reads CASSVQGENTEAFF. As DNA, the CDR3 is TGTGCCAGCAGTGTACAGGGGGAGAACACTGAAGCTTTCTTT. Variable domain in full (rest from reference TRBV2 and TRBJ1-1): EPEVTQTPSHQVTQMGQEVILRCVPISNHLYFYWYRQILGQKVEFLVSFYNNEISEKSEIFDDQFSVERPDGSNFTLKIRSTKLEDSAMYFCASSVQGENTEAFFGQGTRLTVV.

The chain has TRBV2 and TRBJ1-1; 8 positions match TRBD1. The V segment lost 7 bases and the J segment 5 bases; nucleotides outside the gene matches: 9. CDR1 SNHLY and CDR2 FYNNEI come from the germline V gene. CDR3 length: 14 residues. The CDR3, as DNA: TGTGCCAGCATGCCCGCAGGGGGCTGGACTGAAGCTTTCTTT. Translation: CASMPAGGWTEAFF.

This chain links TRBV11-2 with TRBJ1-1, with D unclear. This CDR3 is built from 14 residues. V was cut by 2 bases and J by 0 bases, with 7 bases left in between. Germline V gene data show CDR1 as SGHAT and CDR2 as FQNNGV. The CDR3 region has the DNA TGTGCCAGCAGCTTATTTGGGGTGAACACTGAAGCTTTCTTT. Amino acids: CASSLFGVNTEAFF.

V usage is TRBV7-6 and J usage is TRBJ2-5; D is undetermined. The germline CDR1 and CDR2 sequences are SGHVS and FNYEAQ. This CDR3 is 12 amino acids long. V was cut by 4 bases and J by 7 bases, with 10 bases left in between. CDR3 nucleotides: TGTGCCAGCAGCTCCGCCTCGGGGACCCAGTACTTC. Translated, it gives CASSSASGTQYF.

The chain is built from TRBV7-9 and TRBJ1-2, with D uncertain. CDR3 length equals 16 residues. Trimming left V 0 bases short and J 8 bases short, with 19 bases between. CDR1 is SEHNR and CDR2 is FQNEAQ in the germline V gene (reference sequence). CDR3 DNA sequence: TGTGCCAGCAGCTTAGCGCTGCTCCGAGGGTTGGGCGGCTACACCTTC. Its protein is CASSLALLRGLGGYTF.

Only a few counts were recorded for this clonotype. This chain uses TRBV6-5 with TRBJ2-7; D might be TRBD1 or TRBD2, each matching 7 bases. This CDR3 spans 15 amino acids. CDR1 is MNHEY, CDR2 SVGAGI, per germline. Between the trimmed V and J ends, which lost 2 bases and 0 bases, there was a span of 11 bases. The CDR3 coding sequence is TGTGCCAGCAGTTACGGCAGGGGGGGCTCCTACGAGCAGTACTTC. Its translation: CASSYGRGGSYEQYF.

This clonotype was picked up a small number of times. The chain employs TRBV12-3 or TRBV12-4 and TRBJ2-3; D perhaps matches TRBD2 (5 bases). The CDR3 contains 15 residues. Trimming pared 2 bases from V and 2 bases from J, leaving 11 bases between. For the CDR3, the DNA is TGTGCCAGCAGTTTAACTAGGCTCGTCACAGATACGCAGTATTTT. This translates into CASSLTRLVTDTQYF.

In DNA form, the CDR3 reads TGTGCCAGCAGCGGAAGAAGGGGAATCGCTGAAGCTTTCTTT. This encodes CASSGRRGIAEAFF. The V gene is TRBV6-5, the J gene TRBJ1-1; TRBD1 is a possible D gene (5 bases). CDR3 length equals 14 residues. V was pared by 6 bases and J by 6 bases, with 17 bases between. Per the germline V gene, CDR1 is MNHEY and CDR2 is SVGAGI.

The chain links TRBV5-1 to TRBJ2-7; TRBD2 might be the D (6 bases). The CDR3 covers 20 residues. Germline CDR1 is SGHRS and CDR2 is YFSETQ. V was cut by 0 bases and J by 0 bases, with 25 bases left in between. The CDR3 is CASSLEWPRERHFFSYEQYV. The CDR3 nucleotides read TGCGCCAGCAGCTTGGAGTGGCCCCGGGAGCGACACTTTTTCTCCTACGAGCAGTACGTC.

The sample holds a few counts of this clonotype. The chain couples TRBV11-2 to TRBJ2-7; TRBD1 might be the D (5 bases). Per the germline V gene, CDR1 is SGHAT and CDR2 is FQNNGV. The CDR3 has 15 amino acids. Trimming left V 5 bases short and J 6 bases short, with 20 bases between. Here the CDR3 DNA reads TGTGCCAGCAGCCCCACATCTCAGGGTTTCGGCGAGCAGTACGTC. It codes for CASSPTSQGFGEQYV.

This clonotype appeared a few times. The chain employs TRBV7-2 and TRBJ1-5, with D perhaps TRBD1 (5 bases). Germline CDR1 reads SGHTA; CDR2 reads FQGNSA. The CDR3 is 13 residues long. Trimming stripped 8 bases from V and 5 bases from J, with 13 bases between. The CDR3 nucleotides are TGTGCCAGCTCTCGGGACGGGGATCAGCCCCAGCATTTT. It codes for CASSRDGDQPQHF.

The chain couples TRBV19 to TRBJ2-5; TRBD2 matches 12 bases. CDR1 and CDR2 from the germline V gene are LNHDA and SQIVND (reference sequence). CDR3 length: 16 amino acids. V gave up 3 bases and J gave up 0 bases; unmatched junction bases: 2. The CDR3 spells CASSMGLAGHQETQYF. In nucleotides, the CDR3 is TGTGCCAGTAGTATGGGACTAGCGGGCCACCAAGAGACCCAGTACTTC.

V gene TRBV13 combines with J gene TRBJ2-5; 9 bases are shared with TRBD2. Germline V CDR1 and CDR2: PRHDT, FYEKMQ (reference sequence). The CDR3 spans 14 residues. Trimming removed 5 bases from V and 4 bases from J; junction bases left unmatched: 5. CDR3 region: CASSPGLALETQYF. CDR3 bases: TGTGCCAGCAGCCCGGGACTAGCTTTAGAGACCCAGTACTTC. The entire variable domain, with the rest obtained from reference TRBV13 and TRBJ2-5, is as follows: AAGVIQSPRHLIKEKRETATLKCYPIPRHDTVYWYQQGPGQDPQFLISFYEKMQSDKGSIPDRFSAQQFSDYHSELNMSSLELGDSALYFCASSPGLALETQYFGPGTRLLVL.

Written as DNA, the CDR3 is TGCAGCGTCGCCCTCGGGAGGGACTGGCTTAAAGAGACCCAGTACTTC. Translating it yields CSVALGRDWLKETQYF. The chain employs TRBV29-1 and TRBJ2-5; 8 bases align to TRBD2. V gave up 6 bases and J gave up 3 bases; unmatched junction bases: 15. In germline, CDR1 is SQVTM, CDR2 ANQGSEA. The CDR3 has 16 residues.